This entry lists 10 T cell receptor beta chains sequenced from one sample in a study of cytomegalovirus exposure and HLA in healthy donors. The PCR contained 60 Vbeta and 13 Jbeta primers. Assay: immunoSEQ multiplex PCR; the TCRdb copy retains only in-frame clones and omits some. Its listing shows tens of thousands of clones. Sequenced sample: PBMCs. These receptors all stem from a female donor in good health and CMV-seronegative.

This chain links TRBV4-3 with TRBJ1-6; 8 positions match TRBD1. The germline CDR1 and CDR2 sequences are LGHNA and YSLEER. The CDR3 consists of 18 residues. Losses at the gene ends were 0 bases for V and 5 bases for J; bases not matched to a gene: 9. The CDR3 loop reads CASSQDLPHRGDNSPLHF. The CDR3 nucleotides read TGCGCCAGCAGCCAAGATCTCCCCCACAGGGGGGATAATTCACCCCTCCACTTT.

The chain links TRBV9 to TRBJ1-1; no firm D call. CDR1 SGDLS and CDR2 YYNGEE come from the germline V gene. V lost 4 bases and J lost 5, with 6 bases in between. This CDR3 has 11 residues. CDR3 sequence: CASSPVTEAFF. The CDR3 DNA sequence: TGTGCCAGCAGCCCCGTTACTGAAGCTTTCTTT.

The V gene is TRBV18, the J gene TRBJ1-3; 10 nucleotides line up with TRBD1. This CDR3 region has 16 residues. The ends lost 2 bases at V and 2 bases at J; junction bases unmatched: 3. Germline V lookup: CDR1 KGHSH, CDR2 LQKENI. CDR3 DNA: TGTGCCAGCTCACCATCGGGGACAGGGGCTGGAAACACCATATATTTT. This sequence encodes CASSPSGTGAGNTIYF.

CDR3 amino acids: CASSVGLGTSGNTIYF. For the CDR3, the DNA is TGTGCCAGCAGCGTAGGACTAGGGACGTCTGGAAACACCATATATTTT. The rearrangement links TRBV9 to TRBJ1-3; D is possibly TRBD1 (5 bases). Trimming stripped 0 bases from V and 1 base from J, with 11 bases between. Germline CDR1 and CDR2: SGDLS and YYNGEE. This CDR3 is built from 16 residues.

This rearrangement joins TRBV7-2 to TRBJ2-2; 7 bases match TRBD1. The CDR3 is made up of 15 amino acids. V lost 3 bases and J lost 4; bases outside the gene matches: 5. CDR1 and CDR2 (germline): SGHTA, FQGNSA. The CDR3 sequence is CASSLTGLGTGELFF. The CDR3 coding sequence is TGTGCCAGCAGCTTGACAGGGTTGGGCACCGGGGAGCTGTTTTTT.

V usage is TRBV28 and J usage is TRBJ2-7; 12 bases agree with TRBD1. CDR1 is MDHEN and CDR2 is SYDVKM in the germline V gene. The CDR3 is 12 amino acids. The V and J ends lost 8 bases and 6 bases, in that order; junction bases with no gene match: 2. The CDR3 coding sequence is TGTGCCAGCGGGACAGGGGGCTTCGAGCAGTACTTC. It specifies CASGTGGFEQYF. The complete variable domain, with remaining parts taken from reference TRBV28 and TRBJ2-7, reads DVKVTQSSRYLVKRTGEKVFLECVQDMDHENMFWYRQDPGLGLRLIYFSYDVKMKEKGDIPEGYSVSREKKERFSLILESASTNQTSMYLCASGTGGFEQYFGPGTRLTVT.

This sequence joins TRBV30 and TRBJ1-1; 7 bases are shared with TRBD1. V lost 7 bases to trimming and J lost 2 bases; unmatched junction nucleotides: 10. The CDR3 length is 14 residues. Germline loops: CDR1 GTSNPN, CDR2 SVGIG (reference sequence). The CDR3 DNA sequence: TGTGCCTCACTCCGGGACAGACCCAACACTGAAGCTTTCTTT. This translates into CASLRDRPNTEAFF.

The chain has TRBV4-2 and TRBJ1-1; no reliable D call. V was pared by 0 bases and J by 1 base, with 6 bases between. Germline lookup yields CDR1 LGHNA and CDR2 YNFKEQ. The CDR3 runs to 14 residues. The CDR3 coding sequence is TGTGCCAGCAGCCAAGATCCCCGGAACACTGAAGCTTTCTTT. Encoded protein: CASSQDPRNTEAFF.

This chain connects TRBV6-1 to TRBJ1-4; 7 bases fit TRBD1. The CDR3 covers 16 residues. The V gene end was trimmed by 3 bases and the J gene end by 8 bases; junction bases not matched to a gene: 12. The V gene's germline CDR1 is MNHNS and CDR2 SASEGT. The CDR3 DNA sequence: TGTGCCAGCAGTGATGGGTACAGGGGAGGTCGGGAAAAACTGTTTTTT. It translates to CASSDGYRGGREKLFF.

This CDR3 reads CASSARGRAFF. Written as DNA, the CDR3 is TGTGCCAGCAGCGCCAGGGGGAGAGCTTTCTTT. This chain connects TRBV7-3 to TRBJ1-1; 7 bases are a match to TRBD1. The trim removed 5 bases at V and 10 bases at J, leaving 4 bases unmatched. The CDR3 runs to 11 residues. Germline-derived CDR1 and CDR2 are SGHTA and FQGTGA.